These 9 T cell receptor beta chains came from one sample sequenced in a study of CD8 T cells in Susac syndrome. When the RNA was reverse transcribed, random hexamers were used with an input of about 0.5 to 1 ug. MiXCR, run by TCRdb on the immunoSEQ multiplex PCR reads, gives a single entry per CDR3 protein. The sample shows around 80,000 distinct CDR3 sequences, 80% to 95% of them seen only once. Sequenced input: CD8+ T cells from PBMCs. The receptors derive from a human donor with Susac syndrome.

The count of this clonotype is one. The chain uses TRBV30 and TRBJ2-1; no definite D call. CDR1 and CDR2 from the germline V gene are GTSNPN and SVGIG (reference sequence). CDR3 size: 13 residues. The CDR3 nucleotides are TGTGCTTTGGCGGCAGAATTGGCCAATGAGCAGTTCTTC. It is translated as CALAAELANEQFF.

CDR3 sequence: CASSERQGESPHPDTQYF. CDR3 coding DNA: TGTGCCAGCAGCGAAAGACAGGGAGAGAGCCCCCACCCAGATACGCAGTATTTT. This sequence joins TRBV7-9 and TRBJ2-3; 7 bases are shared with TRBD1. CDR1 is SEHNR and CDR2 is FQNEAQ in the germline V gene (reference sequence). The V segment lost 5 bases and the J segment 4 bases; nucleotides outside the gene matches: 18. This CDR3 has 18 amino acids.

The DNA of the CDR3 is TGTGCCAGCAGTGAATACCTAGGCAGGGGCTATAGCAATCAGCCCCAGCATTTT. This translates into CASSEYLGRGYSNQPQHF. V usage is TRBV6-1 and J usage is TRBJ1-5; maybe TRBD1 (6 bases). The germline V gene has CDR1 MNHNS and CDR2 SASEGT. Trimming cost V 2 bases and J 0 bases, with 17 bases left between them. The CDR3 extends over 18 amino acids.

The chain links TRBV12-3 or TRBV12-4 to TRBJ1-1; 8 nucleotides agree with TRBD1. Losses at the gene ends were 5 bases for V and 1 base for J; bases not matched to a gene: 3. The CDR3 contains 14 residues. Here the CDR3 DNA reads TGTGCCAGCAGTGCAGGGGGCGCGAACACTGAAGCTTTCTTT. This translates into CASSAGGANTEAFF.

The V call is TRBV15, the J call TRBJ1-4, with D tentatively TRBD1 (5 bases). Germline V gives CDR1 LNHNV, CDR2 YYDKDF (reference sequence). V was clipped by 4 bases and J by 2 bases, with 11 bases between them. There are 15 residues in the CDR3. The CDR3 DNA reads TGTGCCACCAGCATAGCAGGGTTGACTAATGAAAAACTGTTTTTT. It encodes CATSIAGLTNEKLFF.

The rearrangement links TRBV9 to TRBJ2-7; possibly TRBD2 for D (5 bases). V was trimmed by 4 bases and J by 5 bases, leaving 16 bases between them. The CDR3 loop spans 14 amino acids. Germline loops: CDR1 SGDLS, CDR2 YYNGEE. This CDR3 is CASSPGRERDEQYF. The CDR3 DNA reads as TGTGCCAGCAGCCCTGGTAGGGAGAGGGACGAGCAGTACTTC. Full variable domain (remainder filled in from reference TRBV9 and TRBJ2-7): DSGVTQTPKHLITATGQRVTLRCSPRSGDLSVYWYQQSLDQGLQFLIQYYNGEERAKGNILERFSAQQFPDLHSELNLSSLELGDSALYFCASSPGRERDEQYFGPGTRLTVT.

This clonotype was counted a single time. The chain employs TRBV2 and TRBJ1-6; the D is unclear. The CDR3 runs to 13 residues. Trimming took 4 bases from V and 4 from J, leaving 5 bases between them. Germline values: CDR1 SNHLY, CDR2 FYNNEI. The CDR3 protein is CASSGRYNSPLHF. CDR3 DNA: TGTGCCAGCAGTGGACGGTATAATTCACCCCTCCACTTT.

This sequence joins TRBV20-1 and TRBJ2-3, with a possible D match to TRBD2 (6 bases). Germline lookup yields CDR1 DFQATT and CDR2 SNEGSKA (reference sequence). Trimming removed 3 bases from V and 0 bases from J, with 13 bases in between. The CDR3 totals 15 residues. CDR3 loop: CSARRDESSTDTQYF. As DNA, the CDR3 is TGCAGTGCTAGGCGGGATGAATCTAGCACAGATACGCAGTATTTT.

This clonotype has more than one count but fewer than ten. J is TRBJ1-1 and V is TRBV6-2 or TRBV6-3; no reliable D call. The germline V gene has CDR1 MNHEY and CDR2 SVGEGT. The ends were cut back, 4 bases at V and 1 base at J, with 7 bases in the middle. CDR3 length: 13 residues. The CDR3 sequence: CASSFNPNTEAFF. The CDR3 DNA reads TGTGCCAGCAGTTTCAACCCGAACACTGAAGCTTTCTTT.